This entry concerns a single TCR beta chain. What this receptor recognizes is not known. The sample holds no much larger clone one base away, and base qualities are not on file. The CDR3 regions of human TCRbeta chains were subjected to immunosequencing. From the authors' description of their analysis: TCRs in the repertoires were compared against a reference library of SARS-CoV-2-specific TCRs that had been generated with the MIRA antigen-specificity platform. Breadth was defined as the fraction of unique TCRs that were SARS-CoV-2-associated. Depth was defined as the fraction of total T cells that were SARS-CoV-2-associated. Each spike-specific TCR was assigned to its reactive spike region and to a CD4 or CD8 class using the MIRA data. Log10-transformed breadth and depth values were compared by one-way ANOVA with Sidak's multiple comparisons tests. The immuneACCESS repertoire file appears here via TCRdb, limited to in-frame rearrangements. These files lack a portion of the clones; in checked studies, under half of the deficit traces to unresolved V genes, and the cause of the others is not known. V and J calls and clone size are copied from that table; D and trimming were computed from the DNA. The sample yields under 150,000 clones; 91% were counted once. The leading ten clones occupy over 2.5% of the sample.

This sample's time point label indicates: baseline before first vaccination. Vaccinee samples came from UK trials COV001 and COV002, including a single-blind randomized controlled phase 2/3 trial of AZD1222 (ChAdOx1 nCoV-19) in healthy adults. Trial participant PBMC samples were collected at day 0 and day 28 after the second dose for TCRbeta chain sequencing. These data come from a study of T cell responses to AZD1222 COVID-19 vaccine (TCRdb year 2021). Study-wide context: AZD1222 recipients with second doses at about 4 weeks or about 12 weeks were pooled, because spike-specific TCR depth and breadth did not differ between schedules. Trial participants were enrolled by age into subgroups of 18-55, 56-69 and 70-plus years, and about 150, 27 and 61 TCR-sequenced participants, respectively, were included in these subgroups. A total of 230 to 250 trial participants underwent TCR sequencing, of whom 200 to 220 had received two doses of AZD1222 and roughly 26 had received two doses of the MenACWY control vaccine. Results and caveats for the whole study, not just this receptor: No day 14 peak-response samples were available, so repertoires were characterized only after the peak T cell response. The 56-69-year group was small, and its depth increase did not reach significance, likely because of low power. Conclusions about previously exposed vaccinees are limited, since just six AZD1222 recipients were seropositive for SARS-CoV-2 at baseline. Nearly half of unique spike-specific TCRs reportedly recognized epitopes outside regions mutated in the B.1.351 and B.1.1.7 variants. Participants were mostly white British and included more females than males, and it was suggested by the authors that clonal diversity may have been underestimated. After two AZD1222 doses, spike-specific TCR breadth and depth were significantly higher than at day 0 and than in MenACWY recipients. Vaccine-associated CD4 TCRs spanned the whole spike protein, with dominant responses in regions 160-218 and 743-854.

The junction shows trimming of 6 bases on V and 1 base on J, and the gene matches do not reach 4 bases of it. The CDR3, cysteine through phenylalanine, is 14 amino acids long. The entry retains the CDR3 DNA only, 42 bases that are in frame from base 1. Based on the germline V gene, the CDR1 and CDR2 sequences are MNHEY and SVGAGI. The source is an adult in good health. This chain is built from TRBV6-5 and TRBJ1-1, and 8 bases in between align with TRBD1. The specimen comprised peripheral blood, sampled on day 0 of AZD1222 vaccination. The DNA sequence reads TGTGCCAGCAGACAGGGGGGTGGGAACACTGAAGCTTTCTTT. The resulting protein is CASRQGGGNTEAFF.